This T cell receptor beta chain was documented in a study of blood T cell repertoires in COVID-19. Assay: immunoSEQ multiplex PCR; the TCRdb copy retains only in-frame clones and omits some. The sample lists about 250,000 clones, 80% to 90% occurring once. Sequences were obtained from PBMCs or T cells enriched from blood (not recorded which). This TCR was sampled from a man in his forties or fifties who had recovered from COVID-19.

The CDR3 spells CAWSVTPYEQYF. The CDR3 DNA reads TGTGCCTGGAGTGTTACTCCCTACGAGCAGTACTTC. The chain links TRBV30 to TRBJ2-7; D is unresolved. CDR1 GTSNPN and CDR2 SVGIG come from the germline V gene (reference sequence). The CDR3 contains 12 residues. V lost 0 bases to trimming and J lost 2 bases, with 5 bases between them.